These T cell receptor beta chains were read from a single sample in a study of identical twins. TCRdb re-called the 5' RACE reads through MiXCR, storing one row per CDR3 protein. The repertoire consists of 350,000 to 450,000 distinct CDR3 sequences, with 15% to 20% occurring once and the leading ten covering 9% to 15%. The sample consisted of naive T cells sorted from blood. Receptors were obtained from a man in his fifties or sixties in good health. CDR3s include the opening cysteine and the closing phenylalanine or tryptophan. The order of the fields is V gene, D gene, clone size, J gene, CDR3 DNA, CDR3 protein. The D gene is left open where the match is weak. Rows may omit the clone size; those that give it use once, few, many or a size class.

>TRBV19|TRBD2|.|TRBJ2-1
TGTGCCAGTACCATGGCGGGACTAGCGCCGTACAATGAGCAGTTCTTC
CASTMAGLAPYNEQFF
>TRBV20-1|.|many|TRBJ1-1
TGCAGTGCTAGTGTTTGGGGCGGGAACACTGAAGCTTTCTTT
CSASVWGGNTEAFF
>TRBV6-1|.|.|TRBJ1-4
TGTGCCAGCAGCCCGTTCAGGTCATTTCGGGAAAAACTGTTTTTT
CASSPFRSFREKLFF
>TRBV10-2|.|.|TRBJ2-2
TGCGCCAGCAGTCCGGGACAAGTGAACACCGGGGAGCTGTTTTTT
CASSPGQVNTGELFF
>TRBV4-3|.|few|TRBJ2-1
TGCGCCAGCCAAAAGGCGACCTCCTACAATGAGCAGTTCTTC
CASQKATSYNEQFF
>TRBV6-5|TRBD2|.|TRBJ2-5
TGTGCCAGCAGTTACTCTGCGACTAGCGGGAGTAGACAAGAGACCCAGTACTTC
CASSYSATSGSRQETQYF
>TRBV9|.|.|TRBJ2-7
TGTGCCAGCAGCCGGTCCCCCAAGGCGACCTACGAGCAGTACTTC
CASSRSPKATYEQYF
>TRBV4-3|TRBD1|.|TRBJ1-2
TGCGCCAGCAGCCACTCTGGTGAGACAGGGGACTATGGCTACACCTTC
CASSHSGETGDYGYTF
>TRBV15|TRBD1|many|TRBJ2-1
TGTGCCACCAGCAGTGCGACAGGGTTCAGTGAGCAGTTCTTC
CATSSATGFSEQFF
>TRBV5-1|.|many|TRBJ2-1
TGCGCCAGCAGCTTGGCTACGGGAGGGGGCAATGAGCAGTTTTTC
CASSLATGGGNEQFF
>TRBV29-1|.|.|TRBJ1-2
TGCAGCGTTGAAGATACAGGAGTTAGGAACACCTTC
CSVEDTGVRNTF
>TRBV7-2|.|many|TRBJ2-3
TGTGCCAGCAGTCCGACAGGAAGCACAGATACGCAGTATTTT
CASSPTGSTDTQYF
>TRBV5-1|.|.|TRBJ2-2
TGCGCCAGCAGCTTGTTCCAAAACGCGAACACCGGGGAGCTGTTTTTT
CASSLFQNANTGELFF
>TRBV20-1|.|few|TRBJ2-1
TGCAGTGCTAGAGACTCGGGAGTCCCTAATGAGCAGTTCTTC
CSARDSGVPNEQFF
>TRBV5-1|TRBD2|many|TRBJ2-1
TGCGCCAGCAGCTTAGGCGGGAGGTTGATTAATGAGCAGTTCTTC
CASSLGGRLINEQFF
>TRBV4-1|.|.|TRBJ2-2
TGCGCCAGCAGCCGGGACGTGAGCGGGGAGCTGTTTTTT
CASSRDVSGELFF